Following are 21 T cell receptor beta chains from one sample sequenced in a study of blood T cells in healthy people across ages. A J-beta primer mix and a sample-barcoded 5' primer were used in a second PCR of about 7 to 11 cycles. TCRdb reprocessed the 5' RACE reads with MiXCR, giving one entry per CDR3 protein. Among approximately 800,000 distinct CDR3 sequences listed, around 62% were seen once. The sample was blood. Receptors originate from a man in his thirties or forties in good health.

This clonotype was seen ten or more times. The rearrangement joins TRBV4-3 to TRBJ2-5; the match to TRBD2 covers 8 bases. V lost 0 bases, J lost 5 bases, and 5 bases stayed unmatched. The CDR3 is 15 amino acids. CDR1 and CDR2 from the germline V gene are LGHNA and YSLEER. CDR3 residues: CASSQERTSSETQYF. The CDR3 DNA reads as TGCGCCAGCAGCCAAGAAAGGACTAGCAGCGAGACCCAGTACTTC.

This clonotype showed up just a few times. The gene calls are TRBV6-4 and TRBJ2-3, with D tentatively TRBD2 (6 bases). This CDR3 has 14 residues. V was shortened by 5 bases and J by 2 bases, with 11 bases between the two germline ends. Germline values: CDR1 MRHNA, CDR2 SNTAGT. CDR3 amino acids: CASSISGITDTQYF. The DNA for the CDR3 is TGTGCCAGCAGTATTAGCGGTATCACAGATACGCAGTATTTT.

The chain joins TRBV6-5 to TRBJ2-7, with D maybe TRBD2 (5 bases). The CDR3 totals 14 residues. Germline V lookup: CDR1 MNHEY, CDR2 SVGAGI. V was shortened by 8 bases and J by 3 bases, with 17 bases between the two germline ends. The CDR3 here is CASSQPGSYYEQYF. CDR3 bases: TGTGCCAGCTCTCAACCGGGGTCTTACTACGAGCAGTACTTC.

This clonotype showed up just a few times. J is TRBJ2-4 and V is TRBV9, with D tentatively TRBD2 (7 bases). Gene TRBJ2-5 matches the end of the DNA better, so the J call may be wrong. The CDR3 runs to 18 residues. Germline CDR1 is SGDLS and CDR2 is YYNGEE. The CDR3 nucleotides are TGTGCCAGCAGCGTAGGTGGGGGGGCTCAGAAGTTTGGAGAGACCCAGTACTTC. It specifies CASSVGGGAQKFGETQYF.

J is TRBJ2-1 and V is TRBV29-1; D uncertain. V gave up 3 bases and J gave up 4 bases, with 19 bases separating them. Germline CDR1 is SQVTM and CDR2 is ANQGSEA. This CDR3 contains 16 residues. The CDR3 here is CSVEVGSSDFYNEQFF. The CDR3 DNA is TGCAGCGTTGAGGTTGGGTCATCGGATTTTTACAATGAGCAGTTCTTC.

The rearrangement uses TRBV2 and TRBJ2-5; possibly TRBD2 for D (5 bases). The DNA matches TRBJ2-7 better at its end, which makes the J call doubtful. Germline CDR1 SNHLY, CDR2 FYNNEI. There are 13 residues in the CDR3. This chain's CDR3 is CASSAGWRYEQYF. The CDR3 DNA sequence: TGTGCCAGCAGTGCAGGTTGGAGGTACGAGCAGTACTTC.

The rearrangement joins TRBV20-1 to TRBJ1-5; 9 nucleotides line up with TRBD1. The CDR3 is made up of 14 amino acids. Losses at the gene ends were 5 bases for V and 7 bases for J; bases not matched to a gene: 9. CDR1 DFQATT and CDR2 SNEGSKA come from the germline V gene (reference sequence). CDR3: CSAGRDRAEQPQHF. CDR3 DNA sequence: TGCAGTGCTGGCCGGGACAGGGCGGAACAGCCCCAGCATTTT.

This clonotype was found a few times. CDR3 loop: CATSRDKFTELGNEQFF. CDR3 DNA sequence: TGTGCCACCAGCAGAGATAAGTTCACAGAATTGGGAAATGAGCAGTTCTTC. The chain couples TRBV15 to TRBJ2-1; D is unclear. There are 17 residues in the CDR3. Germline CDR1 is LNHNV and CDR2 is YYDKDF (reference sequence). Trimming stripped 0 bases from V and 7 bases from J, with 19 bases between.

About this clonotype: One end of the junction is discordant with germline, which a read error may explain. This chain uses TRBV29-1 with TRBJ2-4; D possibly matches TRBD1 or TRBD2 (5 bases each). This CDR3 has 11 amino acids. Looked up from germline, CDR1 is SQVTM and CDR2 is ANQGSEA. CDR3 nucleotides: TGCAGCGGTGAAGAGGCCGGGACGACGTACTTC. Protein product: CSGEEAGTTYF.

The DNA for the CDR3 is TGCGCCAGCAGCCAAGATAGGGGCGGGGGGGTCCACAATGAGCAGTTCTTC. It specifies CASSQDRGGGVHNEQFF. The gene calls are TRBV4-3 and TRBJ2-1, with 9 nucleotides matching TRBD2. Germline CDR1 is LGHNA and CDR2 is YSLEER. This CDR3 has 17 residues. J was trimmed by 5 bases and V by 0 bases; bases with no gene match: 8.

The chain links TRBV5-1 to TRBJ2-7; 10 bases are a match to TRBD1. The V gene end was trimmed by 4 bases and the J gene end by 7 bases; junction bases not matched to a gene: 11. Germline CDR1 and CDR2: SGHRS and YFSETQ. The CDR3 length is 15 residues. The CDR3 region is CASSPTRQGAGEQYF. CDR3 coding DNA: TGCGCCAGCAGCCCAACCCGACAGGGGGCAGGGGAGCAGTACTTC.

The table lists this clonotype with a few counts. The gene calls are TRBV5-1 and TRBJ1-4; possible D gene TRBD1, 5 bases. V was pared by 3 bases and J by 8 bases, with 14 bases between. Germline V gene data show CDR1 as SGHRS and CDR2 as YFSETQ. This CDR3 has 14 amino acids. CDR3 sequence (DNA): TGCGCCAGCAGCTCCACGGGGCAGCCCGAAAAACTGTTTTTT. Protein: CASSSTGQPEKLFF.

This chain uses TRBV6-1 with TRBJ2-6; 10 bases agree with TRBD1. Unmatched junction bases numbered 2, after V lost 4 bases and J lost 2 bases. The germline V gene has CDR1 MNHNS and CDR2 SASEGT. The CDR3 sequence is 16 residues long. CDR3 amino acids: CASSAGTGAGANVLTF. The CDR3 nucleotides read TGTGCCAGCAGTGCCGGGACAGGGGCTGGGGCCAACGTCCTGACTTTC.

The CDR3 DNA reads as TGTGCCTGGAGTGAAGGGGACGCCGGGAGAGAAAAACTGTTTTTT. Translating it yields CAWSEGDAGREKLFF. The chain employs TRBV30 and TRBJ1-4; D might be TRBD1 (5 bases). CDR1 is GTSNPN and CDR2 is SVGIG in the germline V gene (reference sequence). There are 15 residues in the CDR3. Trimming removed 1 base from V and 8 bases from J, with 17 bases in between. Together with reference TRBV30 and TRBJ1-4, the CDR3 gives the full variable domain: SQTIHQWPATLVQPVGSPLSLECTVEGTSNPNLYWYRQAAGRGLQLLFYSVGIGQISSEVPQNLSASRPQDRQFILSSKKLLLSDSGFYLCAWSEGDAGREKLFFGSGTQLSVL.

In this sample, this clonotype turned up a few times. CDR3 nucleotide sequence: TGTGCCAGCAGCCAAGATCCGGGGCCGACGAGCGGCTACACCTTC. It encodes CASSQDPGPTSGYTF. The J gene is TRBJ1-2, the V gene TRBV3-1; possibly TRBD1 for D (5 bases). V lost 0 bases to trimming and J lost 8 bases, with 16 bases between them. There are 15 residues in the CDR3. Germline V gives CDR1 LGHDT, CDR2 YNNKEL (reference sequence).

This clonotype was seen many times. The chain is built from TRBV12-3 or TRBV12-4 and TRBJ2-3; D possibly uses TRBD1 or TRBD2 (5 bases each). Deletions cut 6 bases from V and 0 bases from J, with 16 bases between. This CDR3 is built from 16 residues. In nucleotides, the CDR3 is TGTGCCAGCAGCCCTGGGCGCCGGGACAGCACAGATACGCAGTATTTT. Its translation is CASSPGRRDSTDTQYF.

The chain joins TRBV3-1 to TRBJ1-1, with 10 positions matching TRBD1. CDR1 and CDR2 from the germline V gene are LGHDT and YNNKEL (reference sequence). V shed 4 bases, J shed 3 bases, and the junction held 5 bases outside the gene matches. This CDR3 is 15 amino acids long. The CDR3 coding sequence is TGTGCCAGCAGCCTCCGGGACAGGGGCCACACTGAAGCTTTCTTT. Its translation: CASSLRDRGHTEAFF.

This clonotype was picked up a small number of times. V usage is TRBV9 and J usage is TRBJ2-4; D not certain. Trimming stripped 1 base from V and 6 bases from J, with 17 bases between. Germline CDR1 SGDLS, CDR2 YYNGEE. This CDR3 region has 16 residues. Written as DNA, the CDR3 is TGTGCCAGCAGCGTAAGTATCGACCGGCCAGGAAACATTCAGTACTTC. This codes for CASSVSIDRPGNIQYF.

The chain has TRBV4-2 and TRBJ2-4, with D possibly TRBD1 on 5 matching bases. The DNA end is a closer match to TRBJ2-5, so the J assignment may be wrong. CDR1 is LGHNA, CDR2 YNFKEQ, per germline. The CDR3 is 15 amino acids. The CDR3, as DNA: TGTGCCAGCAGCCAAGAGTTGCAGGGTGTGGGGACCCAGTACTTC. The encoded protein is CASSQELQGVGTQYF.

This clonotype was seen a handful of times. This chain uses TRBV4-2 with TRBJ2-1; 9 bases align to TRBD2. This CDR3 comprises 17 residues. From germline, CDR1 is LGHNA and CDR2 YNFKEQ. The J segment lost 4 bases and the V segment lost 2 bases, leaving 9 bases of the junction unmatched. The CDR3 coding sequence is TGTGCCAGCAGCCAAAAAGAAGGCAGCGGGGGGTACAATGAGCAGTTCTTC. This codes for CASSQKEGSGGYNEQFF.

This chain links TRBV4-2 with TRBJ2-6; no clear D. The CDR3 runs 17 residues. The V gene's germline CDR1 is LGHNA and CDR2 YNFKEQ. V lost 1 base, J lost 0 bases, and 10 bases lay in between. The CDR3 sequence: CASSQVGKISGANVLTF. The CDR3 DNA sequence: TGTGCCAGCAGCCAAGTGGGGAAAATCTCTGGGGCCAACGTCCTGACTTTC.